The text below deals with one T cell receptor beta chain. TCRdb keeps only in-frame clones here, not all; method: immunoSEQ multiplex PCR. The sample carries around 230,000 clones, 88% recorded once. Everyone who took part was 18 to 89 years old, and they came from 24 US areas. Cohorts were assigned according to the clinical history that participants reported. This CDR3 contains 14 residues. Germline CDR1 and CDR2: LNHDA and SQIVND (reference sequence). Unmatched junction bases numbered 9, after V lost 5 bases and J lost 8 bases. The data are from a study of blood T cell repertoires in COVID-19. Study context: Donors in the United States, Italy and Spain gave samples during acute or convalescent COVID-19. Sample material is recorded as cDNA or gDNA derived from T cells, B-cell-depleted T cells, or PBMCs.

The gene calls are TRBV19 and TRBJ1-3; 7 positions match TRBD1. This TCR came from a woman between 35 and 50 years old with acute COVID-19. The sequenced material came from PBMCs or T cells enriched from blood (not recorded which). The CDR3 DNA reads as TGTGCCAGTAGTCTACAGACAGGGTCGGACACCATATATTTT. This sequence encodes CASSLQTGSDTIYF. Drawing the rest from reference TRBV19 and TRBJ1-3, the complete variable domain is DGGITQSPKYLFRKEGQNVTLSCEQNLNHDAMYWYRQDPGQGLRLIYYSQIVNDFQKGDIAEGYSVSREKKESFPLTVTSAQKNPTAFYLCASSLQTGSDTIYFGEGSWLTVV.